One and the same sample provided the 5 T cell receptor beta chains below, sequenced in a study of T cells in tuberculosis. Only in-frame clones appear in the TCRdb table, and some are missing; sequencing was by immunoSEQ multiplex PCR. The profile covers approximately 100,000 clones, with just over 90% appearing a single time and under 2.5% taken by the ten largest. Sorting used thawed, overnight-rested PBMC stained with anti-CD3, a viability dye and GMM-loaded CD1B tetramer. CD1B tetramers were loaded with Rhodococcus equi-derived C32 glucose monomycolate. Sequencing used CD1b-GMM tetramer-negative cells sorted from PBMCs. The receptors were sampled from an adult woman with latent tuberculosis.

The chain is built from TRBV5-4 and TRBJ2-3; TRBD2 matches 16 bases. V lost 3 bases, J lost 4 bases, and 5 bases stayed unmatched. CDR1 and CDR2 (germline): SGHNT, YYREEE (reference sequence). This CDR3 has 17 residues. The CDR3 DNA follows: TGTGCCAGCAGCTCGGGACTAGCGGGGGGGGCCGCAGATACGCAGTATTTT. Translation gives CASSSGLAGGAADTQYF.

Of note for this clone: This CDR3 is also generated by other DNA sequences in the sample. This chain connects TRBV5-1 to TRBJ1-1; 8 bases agree with TRBD1. The V segment lost 0 bases and the J segment 4 bases; nucleotides outside the gene matches: 5. In germline, CDR1 is SGHRS, CDR2 YFSETQ. CDR3 length: 15 amino acids. The CDR3 sequence is CASSLDGRGPTEAFF. Written as DNA, the CDR3 is TGCGCCAGCAGCTTGGATGGCAGGGGGCCCACTGAAGCTTTCTTT. Complete variable domain (other parts from reference TRBV5-1 and TRBJ1-1): KAGVTQTPRYLIKTRGQQVTLSCSPISGHRSVSWYQQTPGQGLQFLFEYFSETQRNKGNFPGRFSGRQFSNSRSEMNVSTLELGDSALYLCASSLDGRGPTEAFFGQGTRLTVV.

The table lists this clone with a count of one. The V gene is TRBV5-5, the J gene TRBJ2-5; possibly TRBD2 for D (6 bases). Deletions cut 0 bases from V and 2 bases from J, with 11 bases between. The CDR3 spans 15 residues. From germline, CDR1 is SGHKS and CDR2 YYEKEE (reference sequence). CDR3 nucleotide sequence: TGTGCCAGCAGCTTGGTATCGGGGGAACAAGAGACCCAGTACTTC. It yields the protein CASSLVSGEQETQYF.

The rearrangement uses TRBV27 and TRBJ1-2; 7 bases fit TRBD1. Germline-derived CDR1 and CDR2 are MNHEY and SMNVEV (reference sequence). V dropped 5 bases and J dropped 5; count of bases not matched to a gene: 8. This CDR3 has 14 residues. The CDR3 spells CASSKGTEGYGYTF. The CDR3 DNA follows: TGTGCCAGCAGTAAAGGGACAGAGGGGTATGGCTACACCTTC.

The rearrangement joins TRBV20-1 to TRBJ2-3, with unresolved D. The CDR3 spans 10 residues. V lost 3 bases and J 11 bases, leaving 9 bases between the germline ends. Germline CDR1 reads DFQATT; CDR2 reads SNEGSKA (reference sequence). The DNA of the CDR3 is TGCAGTGCTAGCCCCCCTAGGCAGTATTTT. Its translation: CSASPPRQYF.